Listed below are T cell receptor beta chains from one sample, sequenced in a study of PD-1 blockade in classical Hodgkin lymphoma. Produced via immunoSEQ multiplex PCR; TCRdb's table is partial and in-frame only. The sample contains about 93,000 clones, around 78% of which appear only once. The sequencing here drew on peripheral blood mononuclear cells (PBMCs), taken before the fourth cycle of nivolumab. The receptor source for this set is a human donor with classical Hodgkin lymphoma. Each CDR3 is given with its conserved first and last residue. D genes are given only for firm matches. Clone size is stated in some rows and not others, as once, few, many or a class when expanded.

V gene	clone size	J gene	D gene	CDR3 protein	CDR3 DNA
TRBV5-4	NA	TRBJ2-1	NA	CASSSLIYEQFF	TGTGCCAGCAGCTCCTTAATATATGAGCAGTTCTTC
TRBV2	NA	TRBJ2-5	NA	CASSPTGTQETQYF	TGTGCCAGCAGCCCTACAGGGACCCAAGAGACCCAGTACTTC
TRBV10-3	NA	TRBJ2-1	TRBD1	CAIRDRDNEQFF	TGTGCCATCCGGGACAGAGACAATGAGCAGTTCTTC
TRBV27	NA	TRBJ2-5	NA	CASSPLRGSVQETQYF	TGTGCCAGCAGTCCCCTTAGAGGGAGCGTCCAAGAGACCCAGTACTTC
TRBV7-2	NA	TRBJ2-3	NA	CAIARRGGTDTQYF	TGTGCCATCGCACGGAGGGGAGGAACAGATACGCAGTATTTT
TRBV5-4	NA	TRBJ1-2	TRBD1	CASSVRDRVADYGYTF	TGTGCCAGCAGCGTCCGGGACAGGGTGGCCGATTATGGCTACACCTTC
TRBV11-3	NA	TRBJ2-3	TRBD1	CASSPGQGDADTQYF	TGTGCCAGCAGCCCTGGACAGGGGGACGCAGATACGCAGTATTTT
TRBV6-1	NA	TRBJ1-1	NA	CASSERAATEAFF	TGTGCCAGCAGTGAAAGGGCAGCAACTGAAGCTTTCTTT
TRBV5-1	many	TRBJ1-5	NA	CASRLDVAGNQPQHF	TGCGCCAGCCGCCTCGATGTGGCGGGCAATCAGCCCCAGCATTTT
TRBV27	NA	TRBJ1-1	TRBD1	CASSQTGSLNTEAFF	TGTGCCAGCAGTCAGACAGGGAGCCTAAACACTGAAGCTTTCTTT
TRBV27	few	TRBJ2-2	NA	CASSLTWKGAGELFF	TGTGCCAGCAGTTTAACATGGAAGGGGGCCGGGGAGCTGTTTTTT
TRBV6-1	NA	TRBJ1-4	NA	CASSVVVYEKLFF	TGTGCCAGCAGTGTGGTGGTATATGAAAAACTGTTTTTT
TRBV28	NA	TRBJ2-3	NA	CASSSLAGRYTDTQYF	TGTGCCAGCAGCTCACTCGCGGGCAGATACACAGATACGCAGTATTTT
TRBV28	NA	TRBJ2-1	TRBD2	CASSPGLAGVLSGSYNEQFF	TGTGCCAGCAGTCCAGGACTAGCGGGAGTTCTGTCGGGCTCCTACAATGAGCAGTTCTTC
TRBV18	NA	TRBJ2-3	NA	CASSPLLQISGTDTQYF	TGTGCCAGCTCACCACTCCTGCAGATATCGGGCACAGATACGCAGTATTTT
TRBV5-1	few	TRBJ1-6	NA	CASSLDVTANSPLHF	TGCGCCAGCAGCTTGGACGTGACAGCTAATTCACCCCTCCACTTT
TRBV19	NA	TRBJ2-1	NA	CASSITTEQFF	TGTGCCAGTAGTATCACTACCGAGCAGTTCTTC
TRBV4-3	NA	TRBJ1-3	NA	CASSQDIQTPGLHAFSGNTIYF	TGCGCCAGCAGCCAAGATATCCAAACACCGGGACTACATGCCTTCTCTGGAAACACCATATATTTT
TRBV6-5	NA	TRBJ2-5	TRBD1	CASSYSRTGDETQYF	TGTGCCAGCAGTTACTCGAGGACAGGGGACGAGACCCAGTACTTC
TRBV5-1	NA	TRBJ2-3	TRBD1	CASSPPYRGRTGVDTQYF	TGCGCCAGCAGCCCTCCCTACAGGGGGCGCACAGGTGTAGATACGCAGTATTTT
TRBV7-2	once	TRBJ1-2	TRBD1	CASSLQGQGEGYTF	TGTGCCAGCAGCTTACAGGGACAGGGGGAAGGCTACACCTTC
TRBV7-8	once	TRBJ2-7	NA	CASSSNSELYEQYF	TGTGCCAGCAGCTCGAATAGCGAGCTCTACGAGCAGTACTTC
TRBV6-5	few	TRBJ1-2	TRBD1	CASHRGTNYGYTF	TGTGCCTCGCACAGGGGGACTAACTATGGCTACACCTTC
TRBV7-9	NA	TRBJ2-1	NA	CASSLAMEGQFF	TGTGCCAGCAGCTTAGCGATGGAAGGGCAGTTCTTC
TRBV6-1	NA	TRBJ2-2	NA	CASTSDPNTGELFF	TGTGCCAGCACGTCAGACCCGAACACCGGGGAGCTGTTTTTT
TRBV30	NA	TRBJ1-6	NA	CAWSRLRYNSPLHF	TGTGCCTGGAGTAGATTACGTTATAATTCACCCCTCCACTTT
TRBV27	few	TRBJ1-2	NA	CASSEIGQYGYTF	TGTGCCAGCAGCGAAATCGGGCAGTATGGCTACACCTTC
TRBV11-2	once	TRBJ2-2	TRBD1	CASRKPGQGTGELFF	TGTGCCAGTCGAAAACCGGGACAGGGGACCGGGGAGCTGTTTTTT
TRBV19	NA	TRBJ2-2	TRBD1	CASSIARGGVYTGELFF	TGTGCCAGTAGTATAGCTAGAGGGGGCGTTTACACCGGGGAGCTGTTTTTT
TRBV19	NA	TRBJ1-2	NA	CASRSPVSVSSSGYTF	TGTGCCAGTCGTAGCCCCGTTTCGGTTTCTTCTTCTGGCTACACCTTC
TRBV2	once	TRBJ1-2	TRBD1	CASGGTGGFYGYTF	TGTGCCAGCGGCGGGACAGGGGGTTTCTATGGCTACACCTTC
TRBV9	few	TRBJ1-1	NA	CASSVSGQNTEAFF	TGTGCCAGCAGCGTATCGGGACAAAACACTGAAGCTTTCTTT
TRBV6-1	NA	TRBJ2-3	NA	CASSLQGTDTQYF	TGTGCCAGCAGTCTCCAAGGGACAGATACGCAGTATTTT
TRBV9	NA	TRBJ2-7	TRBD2	CASSASGTSGRYEQYF	TGTGCCAGCAGCGCCTCCGGGACTAGCGGGCGTTACGAGCAGTACTTC
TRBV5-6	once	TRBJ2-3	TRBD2	CASSLGGGGPSTDTQYF	TGTGCCAGCAGCTTGGGCGGCGGGGGGCCGTCCACAGATACGCAGTATTTT
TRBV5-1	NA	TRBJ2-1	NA	CASSLEAAYVQFF	TGCGCCAGCAGCCTGGAGGCGGCCTACGTGCAGTTCTTC
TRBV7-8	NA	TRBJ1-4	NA	CASSLEGVGPNEKLFF	TGTGCCAGCAGCTTAGAAGGGGTCGGCCCTAATGAAAAACTGTTTTTT
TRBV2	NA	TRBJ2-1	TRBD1	CASSEWDRGDNEQFF	TGTGCCAGCAGTGAATGGGACAGGGGGGACAATGAGCAGTTCTTC
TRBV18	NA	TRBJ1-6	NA	CASSPEQVGNSPLHF	TGTGCCAGCTCACCAGAACAGGTCGGTAATTCACCCCTCCACTTT
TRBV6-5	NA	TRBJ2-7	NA	CASSPQGGTFYEQYF	TGTGCCAGCAGTCCACAGGGCGGGACCTTCTACGAGCAGTACTTC
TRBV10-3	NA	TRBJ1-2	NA	CAISEGGTRNYGYTF	TGTGCCATCAGTGAAGGCGGGACAAGAAACTATGGCTACACCTTC
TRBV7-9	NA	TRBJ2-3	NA	CASSLTADTQYF	TGTGCCAGCAGCTTAACCGCTGATACGCAGTATTTT
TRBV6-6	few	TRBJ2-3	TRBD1	CASSLPGTGGTDTQYF	TGTGCCAGCAGCTTACCCGGGACAGGTGGCACAGATACGCAGTATTTT
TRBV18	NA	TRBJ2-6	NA	CASSLSRQGSGANVLTF	TGTGCCAGCTCACTCTCCCGCCAGGGCTCTGGGGCCAACGTCCTGACTTTC
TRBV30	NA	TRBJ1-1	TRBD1	CAWSPPGTGETEAFF	TGTGCCTGGAGTCCACCAGGGACAGGGGAGACTGAAGCTTTCTTT
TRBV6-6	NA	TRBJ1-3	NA	CASSSLLGGNTIYF	TGTGCCAGCAGTTCCCTTCTGGGCGGAAACACCATATATTTT
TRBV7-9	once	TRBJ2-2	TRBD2	CASSLGLASTGELFF	TGTGCCAGCAGCTTAGGACTAGCGTCCACCGGGGAGCTGTTTTTT
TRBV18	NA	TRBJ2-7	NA	CAIGLGPAEQYF	TGTGCCATCGGGCTGGGACCGGCCGAGCAGTACTTC
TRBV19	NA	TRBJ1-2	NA	CASSRDLLGYTF	TGTGCCAGTAGTAGGGACTTGTTAGGCTACACCTTC
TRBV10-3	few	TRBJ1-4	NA	CAISELSVGASTNEKLFF	TGTGCCATCAGTGAGTTGTCAGTTGGTGCTTCAACTAATGAAAAACTGTTTTTT
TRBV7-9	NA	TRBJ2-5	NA	CASSPGGQETQYF	TGTGCCAGCAGCCCCGGGGGTCAAGAGACCCAGTACTTC
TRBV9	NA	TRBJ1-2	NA	CASSVEAGLIYGYTF	TGTGCCAGCAGCGTAGAGGCAGGATTAATCTATGGCTACACCTTC
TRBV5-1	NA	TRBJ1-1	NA	CASSVDTRNTEAFF	TGCGCCAGCAGCGTGGATACTAGGAACACTGAAGCTTTCTTT
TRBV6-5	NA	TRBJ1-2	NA	CASSYSQGRGYTF	TGTGCCAGCAGTTACTCCCAGGGACGGGGCTACACCTTC
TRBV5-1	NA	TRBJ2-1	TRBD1	CASSLRQGGEQFF	TGCGCCAGCAGCTTGAGACAGGGTGGCGAGCAGTTCTTC
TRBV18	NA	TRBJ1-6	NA	CASSPTGFYNSPLHF	TGTGCCAGCTCACCAACGGGTTTCTATAATTCACCCCTCCACTTT